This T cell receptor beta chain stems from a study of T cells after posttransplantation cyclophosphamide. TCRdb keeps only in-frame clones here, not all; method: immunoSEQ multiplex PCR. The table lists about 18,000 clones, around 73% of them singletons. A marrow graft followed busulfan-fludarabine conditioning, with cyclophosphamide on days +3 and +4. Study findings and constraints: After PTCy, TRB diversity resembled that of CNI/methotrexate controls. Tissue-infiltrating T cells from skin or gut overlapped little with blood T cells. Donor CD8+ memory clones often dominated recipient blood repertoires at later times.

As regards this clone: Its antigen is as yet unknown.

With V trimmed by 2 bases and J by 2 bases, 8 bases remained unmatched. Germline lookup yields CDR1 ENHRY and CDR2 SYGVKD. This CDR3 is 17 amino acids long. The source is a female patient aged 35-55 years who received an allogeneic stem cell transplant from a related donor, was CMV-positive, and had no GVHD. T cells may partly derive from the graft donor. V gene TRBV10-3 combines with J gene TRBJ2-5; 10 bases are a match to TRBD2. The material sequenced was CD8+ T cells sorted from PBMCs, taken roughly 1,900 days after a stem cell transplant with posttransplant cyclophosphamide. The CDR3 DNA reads TGTGCCATCAGTGAGAAAGGCCCAGCGGGGGGGCAAGAGACCCAGTACTTC. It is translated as CAISEKGPAGGQETQYF.